The clone carrying this T cell receptor (beta chain) was detected ten times or more. Its antigen is as yet unknown. Germline V gene data show CDR1 as SGHRS and CDR2 as YFSETQ. V lost 4 bases to trimming and J lost 3 bases, with 8 bases between them. This CDR3 contains 13 residues. The data were obtained in a study of Graves' ophthalmopathy and Graves' hyperthyroidism. Notes on the study in general: Among expanded thyroid clonotypes above 0.001 frequency, most also occurred in blood. With a specificity of about 73% and a sensitivity of 60% to 71%, the model predicted ophthalmopathy progression.

RNA transcripts were the template, and TCR beta CDR3 regions were amplified from them. Second-round multiplex PCR came after a first-round RT-PCR that employed HTBI primers. TCRdb fed the multiplex PCR reads into MiXCR, producing one record per CDR3 protein. Here the sample spans 350,000 to 450,000 distinct CDR3 sequences, under 25% being singletons. Patients newly diagnosed with hyperthyroidism, under 2 months' duration, were aged 18 to 65, the study reports. The receptor's source is a woman under 30 with stable Graves' hyperthyroidism. V usage is TRBV5-1 and J usage is TRBJ1-5; D possibly corresponds to TRBD1 (5 bases). The sample comprised peripheral blood. The CDR3 nucleotides read TGCGCCAGCAGCCCAGGGAACAATCAGCCCCAGCATTTT. Translation gives CASSPGNNQPQHF.